The 7 T cell receptor beta chains reported below all come from one sample, sequenced in a study of early T cells in non-severe SARS-CoV-2 infection. MiXCR, run by TCRdb on the 5' RACE reads, gives a single entry per CDR3 protein. The sample shows over 70,000 distinct CDR3 sequences, about 14% of them seen only once. Sequenced material: whole blood, taken at baseline. The receptors derive from an adult who was a healthcare worker with PCR-confirmed SARS-CoV-2 infection or an uninfected control (not recorded which).

Many counts were recorded for this clonotype. V is TRBV7-8 and J is TRBJ1-1, with D possibly being TRBD1 (5 bases). Trimming removed 0 bases from V and 0 bases from J, with 11 bases in between. Germline V CDR1 and CDR2: SGHVS, FQNEAQ. This CDR3 is 16 amino acids long. CDR3 sequence (DNA): TGTGCCAGCAGCTTAGCGGGGGGGTCGTTGAACACTGAAGCTTTCTTT. Translation: CASSLAGGSLNTEAFF.

This clonotype has at least ten counts. V is TRBV5-8 and J is TRBJ2-7; D is tentatively TRBD1 or TRBD2 (5 bases each). Germline values: CDR1 SGHTS, CDR2 YDEGEE. The CDR3 sequence is 15 residues long. V lost 4 bases to trimming and J lost 3 bases, with 17 bases between them. The CDR3 DNA reads as TGTGCCAGCAGCCTCCCCGTCGGGGCAGTCTACGAGCAGTACTTC. Its protein product is CASSLPVGAVYEQYF.

This clonotype was seen a few times. CDR3 region: CASSLTGIANYGYTF. The CDR3 DNA is TGTGCCAGCAGCTTGACAGGGATAGCTAACTATGGCTACACCTTC. J is TRBJ1-2 and V is TRBV7-9, with 7 bases identical to TRBD1. Trimming removed 3 bases from V and 0 bases from J; junction bases left unmatched: 4. The CDR3 is made up of 15 amino acids. CDR1 and CDR2 (germline): SEHNR, FQNEAQ (reference sequence).

This clonotype was seen a few times. The chain employs TRBV5-1 and TRBJ2-3; 7 bases align to TRBD2. The CDR3 has 14 residues. V lost 0 bases to trimming and J lost 4 bases; unmatched junction nucleotides: 2. The germline CDR1 and CDR2 sequences are SGHRS and YFSETQ. CDR3 nucleotide sequence: TGCGCCAGCAGCTTGGTGGCGGGAGCAGATACGCAGTATTTT. The encoded protein is CASSLVAGADTQYF.

The CDR3 DNA sequence: TGTGCCAGCAGTTACGGGGGGCGCGGGACCGGGGAGCTGTTTTTT. It encodes CASSYGGRGTGELFF. The V and J genes are TRBV6-5 and TRBJ2-2; D tentatively reads TRBD1 or TRBD2 (6 bases each). Trimming shortened V by 2 bases and J by 5 bases, and 12 bases separated the two germline ends. The CDR3 has 15 residues. CDR1 is MNHEY, CDR2 SVGAGI, per germline.

This clonotype was seen a few times. J is TRBJ1-6 and V is TRBV14; the D gene is possibly TRBD1 (6 bases). V was trimmed by 8 bases and J by 6 bases, leaving 11 bases between them. The CDR3 runs to 13 residues. Germline-derived CDR1 and CDR2 are SGHDN and FVKESK. The CDR3 is CASHRTVNSPLHF. CDR3 coding DNA: TGTGCCAGCCATCGGACAGTTAATTCACCCCTCCACTTT.

In its sample, this clonotype was seen many times. V usage is TRBV30 and J usage is TRBJ2-2, with D maybe TRBD1 (5 bases). This CDR3 is 14 amino acids long. Trimming pared 3 bases from V and 2 bases from J, leaving 10 bases between. Germline values: CDR1 GTSNPN, CDR2 SVGIG (reference sequence). CDR3 sequence (DNA): TGTGCCTGGAGGGCAGGGTCAAACACCGGGGAGCTGTTTTTT. It yields the protein CAWRAGSNTGELFF.